The clone carrying this T cell receptor beta chain was found once. The CDR3 has 16 residues. V dropped 2 bases and J dropped 3; count of bases not matched to a gene: 7. Germline lookup yields CDR1 KGHSH and CDR2 LQKENI. This specimen comes from a study of shared clonotypes between healthy human individuals. In the original analysis: Sequence data from immunoSEQ were junction-only and lacked quality scores; consequently, filtering differed. Assay: immunoSEQ multiplex PCR; the TCRdb copy retains only in-frame clones and omits some. The V and J calls and the clone size are those of that table, but D and trimming were determined from the DNA. The sample contains over a million clones, 65% to 75% of which appear only once.

Sequenced input: memory CD4+ T cells sorted from blood. Documented subset: CD45RA-negative fraction. This TCR was recovered from a young man in good health. The J gene is TRBJ1-3, the V gene TRBV18; 7 nucleotides line up with TRBD1. This CDR3 is CASSPKEGADGNTIYF. In DNA, the CDR3 is TGTGCCAGCTCACCAAAGGAGGGGGCGGATGGAAACACCATATATTTT.